This TCR beta chain was recorded in a study of T cells in Graves' hyperthyroidism and ophthalmopathy. Amplification of TCR beta CDR3 regions was performed using RNA transcripts as template. With the HTBI primer set, the TCR CDR3 went through a first round of RT-PCR. TCRdb processed the multiplex PCR reads anew with MiXCR; each CDR3 protein has one entry. The table has hundreds of thousands of distinct CDR3 sequences, around 39% seen once. About this clonotype itself: Antigen unknown.

The V segment lost 6 bases and the J segment 0 bases; nucleotides outside the gene matches: 2. CDR1 is LGHNT and CDR2 is FRNRAP in the germline V gene. The CDR3 is 15 residues long. Absent ophthalmopathy progression within 18 months defined stable Graves' hyperthyroidism. Overall study findings and caveats: Through a model of 13 V-J features, ophthalmopathy was separated from stable hyperthyroidism.

The sample was blood. This chain links TRBV12-5 with TRBJ1-3; 10 bases map to TRBD1. The receptor was derived from a man younger than 35 with Graves' hyperthyroidism. CDR3 amino acids: CASGRTGGSGNTIYF. Here the CDR3 DNA reads TGTGCTAGTGGAAGGACAGGGGGCTCTGGAAACACCATATATTTT.